One sample yielded the 21 T cell receptor beta chains listed below, sequenced in a study of early T cells in non-severe SARS-CoV-2 infection. TCRdb independently ran MiXCR on the 5' RACE reads; one entry per CDR3 protein. The data contain under 50,000 distinct CDR3 sequences, 5.6% of them singletons. The sample consisted of whole blood. The receptors were gathered from an adult who was a healthcare worker with PCR-confirmed SARS-CoV-2 infection or an uninfected control (not recorded which).

In this sample, this clonotype turned up many times. CDR3 residues: CASSQSRTSNSPLHF. The DNA for the CDR3 is TGTGCCAGCAGCCAATCTAGGACAAGCAATTCACCCCTCCACTTT. This chain links TRBV11-1 with TRBJ1-6, with a tentative D call TRBD1 (5 bases). CDR1 is SGHAT and CDR2 is FQDESV in the germline V gene (reference sequence). The CDR3 spans 15 residues. The V end was cut by 5 bases, the J end by 7 bases, with 15 bases between.

This clonotype was recorded at least ten times. The rearrangement joins TRBV11-3 to TRBJ1-6, with TRBD1 as a possible D gene (5 bases). Trimming took 4 bases from V and 7 from J, leaving 17 bases between them. Germline loops: CDR1 SGHNT, CDR2 YENEEA. The CDR3 spans 16 residues. CDR3 amino acids: CASSSRDRGANSPLHF. The CDR3 nucleotides read TGTGCCAGCAGCTCTCGGGACCGCGGAGCCAATTCACCCCTCCACTTT.

The rearrangement links TRBV29-1 to TRBJ2-2; D is possibly TRBD2 (6 bases). The CDR3 is made up of 14 amino acids. Trimming cost V 7 bases and J 4 bases, with 16 bases left between them. In germline, CDR1 is SQVTM, CDR2 ANQGSEA. CDR3 sequence (DNA): TGCAGCGCTTTCAAAGGAGGGGTCACCGGGGAGCTGTTTTTT. Protein product: CSAFKGGVTGELFF.

This clonotype was counted at least ten times. The chain recombines TRBV3-1 with TRBJ1-4, with D perhaps TRBD1 (5 bases). CDR1 and CDR2 (germline): LGHDT, YNNKEL (reference sequence). The V and J ends lost 3 bases and 10 bases respectively, with 9 bases between them. CDR3 length: 12 amino acids. CDR3 sequence reads: CASSHDSGKLFF. CDR3 sequence (DNA): TGTGCCAGCAGCCATGACAGTGGAAAACTGTTTTTT.

This clonotype was observed a few times. The V gene is TRBV19, the J gene TRBJ2-4, with 8 positions matching TRBD1. Per germline, CDR1 LNHDA and CDR2 SQIVND (reference sequence). V lost 4 bases, J lost 6 bases, and 2 bases stayed unmatched. The CDR3 is 13 amino acids. The CDR3 is CASSTDRVNIQYF. CDR3 nucleotides: TGTGCCAGTAGTACGGACAGGGTAAACATTCAGTACTTC. Using reference TRBV19 and TRBJ2-4 for the parts outside the CDR3, the full variable domain is DGGITQSPKYLFRKEGQNVTLSCEQNLNHDAMYWYRQDPGQGLRLIYYSQIVNDFQKGDIAEGYSVSREKKESFPLTVTSAQKNPTAFYLCASSTDRVNIQYFGAGTRLSVL.

This clonotype showed up many times. The DNA of the CDR3 is TGTGCCAGCAGCCCAAACGAGGGACTCGGCAATTCACCCCTCCACTTT. This codes for CASSPNEGLGNSPLHF. The rearrangement links TRBV9 to TRBJ1-6, with a weak D call TRBD1 (5 bases). There are 16 residues in the CDR3. Germline assignment: CDR1 SGDLS and CDR2 YYNGEE. The V and J ends lost 4 bases and 7 bases respectively, with 18 bases between them.

This clonotype was detected a few times. J is TRBJ2-2 and V is TRBV29-1; 7 bases agree with TRBD2. CDR3 size: 13 residues. Trimming cost V 3 bases and J 4 bases; bases outside gene matches: 2. Germline CDR1 and CDR2: SQVTM and ANQGSEA. The chain's CDR3 is CSVDREGTGELFF. The CDR3 bases are TGCAGCGTTGACAGGGAGGGCACCGGGGAGCTGTTTTTT.

This clonotype appeared a few times. The rearrangement links TRBV4-3 to TRBJ2-4; possibly TRBD1 for D (5 bases). This CDR3 has 14 amino acids. Trimming shortened V by 4 bases and J by 13 bases, and 20 bases separated the two germline ends. Germline assignment: CDR1 LGHNA and CDR2 YSLEER. The chain's CDR3 is CASSPHPLRQSQYF. As DNA, the CDR3 is TGCGCCAGCAGCCCACACCCCCTCCGACAGAGCCAGTACTTC.

This clonotype occurred a few times. The CDR3 sequence: CASSLSKGRGYEQYF. In nucleotides, the CDR3 is TGTGCCAGCAGCTTGAGTAAGGGTAGGGGCTACGAGCAGTACTTC. The V gene is TRBV5-6, the J gene TRBJ2-7; TRBD1 might be the D (5 bases). The CDR3 length is 15 residues. Per germline, CDR1 SGHDT and CDR2 YYEEEE. Trimming left V 1 base short and J 3 bases short, with 14 bases between. Based on the CDR3 plus reference TRBV5-6 and TRBJ2-7, the full variable domain is DAGVTQSPTHLIKTRGQQVTLRCSPKSGHDTVSWYQQALGQGPQFIFQYYEEEERQRGNFPDRFSGHQFPNYSSELNVNALLLGDSALYLCASSLSKGRGYEQYFGPGTRLTVT.

This clonotype has only a few counts. This chain joins TRBV5-1 and TRBJ2-1; 7 bases match TRBD1. Losses at the gene ends were 8 bases for V and 6 bases for J; bases not matched to a gene: 23. The CDR3 totals 18 residues. The V gene's germline CDR1 is SGHRS and CDR2 YFSETQ. CDR3 loop: CARLQSDRQGPGVNEQFF. CDR3 DNA sequence: TGCGCCAGACTCCAATCCGATAGACAGGGTCCAGGGGTCAATGAGCAGTTCTTC.

This clonotype was seen many times. The V gene is TRBV13, the J gene TRBJ2-7, with D unresolved. Deletions cut 3 bases from V and 5 bases from J, with 5 bases between. Germline CDR1 and CDR2: PRHDT and FYEKMQ (reference sequence). The CDR3 sequence is 11 residues long. The CDR3 region has the DNA TGTGCCAGCAGCTTGACGGACGAGCAGTACTTC. Translated: CASSLTDEQYF.

The chain couples TRBV18 to TRBJ2-3; D unresolved. V was shortened by 3 bases and J by 5 bases, with 9 bases between the two germline ends. Germline-derived CDR1 and CDR2 are KGHSH and LQKENI. There are 13 residues in the CDR3. The CDR3, as DNA: TGTGCCAGCTCACCCCCCCTGGTAGATACGCAGTATTTT. It encodes CASSPPLVDTQYF.

The chain employs TRBV6-1 and TRBJ2-5; no clear D. Looked up from germline, CDR1 is MNHNS and CDR2 is SASEGT. This CDR3 is 13 amino acids long. Trimming pared 7 bases from V and 1 base from J, leaving 10 bases between. CDR3 coding DNA: TGTGCCAGCACCTTAGTACTCCAAGAGACCCAGTACTTC. Its translation is CASTLVLQETQYF.

This clonotype was counted ten times or more. The chain couples TRBV9 to TRBJ2-7; 7 bases map to TRBD1. V was clipped by 0 bases and J by 6 bases; unmatched bases: 6. CDR3 length: 14 residues. CDR1 SGDLS and CDR2 YYNGEE come from the germline V gene. Here the CDR3 reads CASSVERQGGEQYF. In DNA, the CDR3 is TGTGCCAGCAGCGTAGAACGACAGGGCGGCGAGCAGTACTTC.

This clonotype occurred many times. V usage is TRBV12-3 or TRBV12-4 and J usage is TRBJ2-7; 8 bases agree with TRBD2. CDR3 size: 14 residues. J lost 3 bases, V lost 5 bases, and 6 bases had no gene match. The CDR3 sequence is CASSRTSPGYEQYF. The CDR3 DNA sequence: TGTGCCAGCAGTCGGACTAGCCCGGGCTACGAGCAGTACTTC.

J is TRBJ2-2 and V is TRBV20-1; 9 positions match TRBD2. Unmatched junction bases numbered 5, after V lost 0 bases and J lost 0 bases. Germline V gives CDR1 DFQATT, CDR2 SNEGSKA (reference sequence). The CDR3 is 17 amino acids. CDR3 in amino acids: CSARDYLAGPNTGELFF. The CDR3 DNA reads as TGCAGTGCTAGAGATTACCTAGCGGGGCCGAACACCGGGGAGCTGTTTTTT.

The chain employs TRBV23-1 and TRBJ2-7; either TRBD1 or TRBD2 may fit D (5 bases each). TRBV23-1 is filed as an ORF, its function uncertain. The length of the CDR3 is 13 residues. Trimming stripped 11 bases from V and 3 bases from J, with 17 bases between. CDR3 region: CAGLGEKGYEQYF. CDR3 sequence (DNA): TGCGCCGGATTGGGGGAGAAGGGCTACGAGCAGTACTTC.

This clonotype occurred many times. This chain connects TRBV6-2 or TRBV6-3 to TRBJ2-2; weak D call: TRBD2 (6 bases). There are 16 residues in the CDR3. V lost 10 bases, J lost 5 bases, and 23 bases lay in between. Germline lookup yields CDR1 MNHEY and CDR2 SVGEGT. CDR3 sequence reads: CATLAGGAGPTGELFF. The CDR3 nucleotides are TGTGCCACCCTAGCAGGAGGGGCAGGCCCAACCGGGGAGCTGTTTTTT.

Turning to this clonotype: This may come from a read error, since a much larger clone is one base off. The chain couples TRBV7-7 to TRBJ2-2; 7 bases are a match to TRBD2. The CDR3 is 15 amino acids. Germline V lookup: CDR1 SSHAT, CDR2 FNYEAQ (reference sequence). In DNA form, the CDR3 reads TGTGCCAGCAGCTTGGGCCTAGCGGACACCGGGGAGCTGCTTTTT. Translation gives CASSLGLADTGELLF.

This clonotype has at least ten counts. The rearrangement uses TRBV27 and TRBJ1-1; 9 nucleotides agree with TRBD1. The ends lost 3 bases at V and 6 bases at J; junction bases unmatched: 17. Germline CDR1 MNHEY, CDR2 SMNVEV (reference sequence). The CDR3 is 18 amino acids. The CDR3 sequence: CASSFLPLWDRVPAEAFF. The CDR3 coding sequence is TGTGCCAGCAGTTTCCTACCCCTCTGGGACAGGGTCCCCGCTGAAGCTTTCTTT.

This clonotype was seen ten or more times. The V and J genes are TRBV20-1 and TRBJ2-1; 10 bases are a match to TRBD2. Unmatched junction bases numbered 7, after V lost 3 bases and J lost 8 bases. This CDR3 comprises 14 residues. The germline gives CDR1 DFQATT, CDR2 SNEGSKA (reference sequence). CDR3 sequence: CSARSGGASDEQFF. CDR3 coding DNA: TGCAGTGCTAGGAGCGGGGGGGCCTCGGATGAGCAGTTCTTC.